The clone carrying this T cell receptor (beta chain) was recorded a few times. The antigen remains unidentified. Germline V gene data show CDR1 as LNHDA and CDR2 as SQIVND (reference sequence). J was trimmed by 2 bases and V by 3 bases; bases with no gene match: 1. This CDR3 is 14 amino acids long. MiXCR, applied by TCRdb to the reads, yields one record per CDR3 protein. The sample has about 83,000 distinct CDR3 sequences, approximately 30% seen once; the top ten hold about 72%. This specimen belongs to a study of T cell repertoires in cytomegalovirus infection. Study in general: In the study, CMV epitopes included recently identified HLA-C-restricted and well-studied HLA-B-restricted ones. A matching HLA type, together with CMV infection, was signaled by public TCR beta signatures. General observations from the study: Cumulative frequency of public TCR beta families picked out carriers of CMV plus the relevant HLA. CMV-specific TCR beta clonotypes restricted by HLA-C were the ones dominating the ex vivo response.

The J gene is TRBJ2-7, the V gene TRBV19; 10 bases map to TRBD1. The source was CD8+ T cells from cultured PBMCs, collected from culture after CMV antigen stimulation. The TCR sequence derives from a human donor in good health (CMV status not recorded). Some clones in this sample may be carry-over from other donors' samples. CDR3 region: CASSMGQGPYEQYF. The CDR3 coding sequence is TGTGCCAGTAGTATGGGACAGGGGCCCTACGAGCAGTACTTC.